These 22 T cell receptor beta chains were all obtained from the same sample, sequenced in a study of blood T cells in healthy people across ages. It was with a sample-barcoded 5' primer and a J-beta primer mix that a second PCR of about 7 to 12 cycles was run. TCRdb analysed the 5' RACE reads with MiXCR anew, one entry per CDR3 protein. The sample holds approximately 730,000 distinct CDR3 sequences, 43% seen once. The sequenced sample was blood. Receptors were obtained from a woman aged 55-70 years in good health.

J is TRBJ2-3 and V is TRBV9, with TRBD2 matching over 8 bases. Germline V gene lookup returns CDR1 SGDLS and CDR2 YYNGEE. This CDR3 has 16 amino acids. Trimming at V came to 3 bases and at J to 0 bases, leaving 6 bases not matched to a gene. This CDR3 is CASSAQIAGSTDTQYF. CDR3 DNA sequence: TGTGCCAGCAGCGCTCAAATAGCGGGGAGCACAGATACGCAGTATTTT. The whole variable domain, filled in from reference TRBV9 and TRBJ2-3, reads DSGVTQTPKHLITATGQRVTLRCSPRSGDLSVYWYQQSLDQGLQFLIQYYNGEERAKGNILERFSAQQFPDLHSELNLSSLELGDSALYFCASSAQIAGSTDTQYFGPGTRLTVL.

The rearrangement links TRBV29-1 to TRBJ2-1, with D maybe TRBD2 (6 bases). CDR1 and CDR2 (germline): SQVTM, ANQGSEA. This CDR3 comprises 13 residues. Trimming stripped 7 bases from V and 4 bases from J, with 14 bases between. CDR3 amino acids: CSALSGSYNEQFF. In DNA form, the CDR3 reads TGCAGCGCCCTTAGCGGATCATACAATGAGCAGTTCTTC.

This clonotype was observed a few times. V is TRBV12-3 or TRBV12-4 and J is TRBJ1-2; D is perhaps TRBD1 (6 bases). The CDR3 is 15 amino acids. V lost 2 bases and J lost 4, with 14 bases in between. Here the CDR3 reads CASSLLDRNSYGYTF. Here the CDR3 DNA reads TGTGCCAGCAGTTTATTGGACAGAAACTCCTATGGCTACACCTTC.

This clonotype came up a few times. V usage is TRBV25-1 and J usage is TRBJ1-4; D is possibly TRBD1 (5 bases). Germline lookup yields CDR1 MGHDK and CDR2 SYGVNS. This CDR3 is 14 amino acids long. Trimming removed 8 bases at V and 6 bases at J, with 16 bases between. The CDR3 bases are TGTGCCAGCTACATAGGGGTGAGGGATGAAAAACTGTTTTTT. Translated: CASYIGVRDEKLFF.

For this clonotype: A much larger clone differs from this one at a single base, so this may be a read error. The chain uses TRBV29-1 and TRBJ2-7; TRBD2 matches 14 bases. Trimming removed 7 bases from V and 7 bases from J; junction bases left unmatched: 12. Germline CDR1 is SQVTM and CDR2 is ANQGSEA. CDR3 length: 15 residues. In DNA, the CDR3 is TGCAGCGCACGACTAGCGGGGGGGCTTAACAATGAGCAGTACTTC. Protein product: CSARLAGGLNNEQYF.

This clonotype was counted a few times. The chain recombines TRBV7-2 with TRBJ1-5; the match to TRBD1 covers 9 bases. The germline V gene encodes CDR1 SGHTA and CDR2 FQGNSA. Losses at the gene ends were 4 bases for V and 3 bases for J; bases not matched to a gene: 10. There are 17 residues in the CDR3. The CDR3 DNA reads as TGTGCCAGCAGCTCGTCCCGGACAGGGGCCTCCAATCAGCCCCAGCATTTT. Protein product: CASSSSRTGASNQPQHF.

This clonotype was recorded many times. J is TRBJ1-2 and V is TRBV29-1; D remains ambiguous. V was pared by 2 bases and J by 6 bases, with 10 bases between. This CDR3 has 12 amino acids. The germline V gene has CDR1 SQVTM and CDR2 ANQGSEA. The CDR3 coding sequence is TGCAGCGTTGAACCTCATATGAATGGCTACACCTTC. Protein sequence: CSVEPHMNGYTF.

The table lists this clonotype with many counts. This chain uses TRBV10-3 with TRBJ2-1; tentative D call: TRBD1 (6 bases). V was clipped by 0 bases and J by 6 bases, with 15 bases between them. CDR3 length equals 16 residues. The germline V gene has CDR1 ENHRY and CDR2 SYGVKD. This chain's CDR3 is CAISESSFIQGNEQFF. The CDR3 DNA is TGTGCCATCAGTGAGTCGAGTTTTATACAGGGCAATGAGCAGTTCTTC.

This clonotype was recorded many times. The J gene is TRBJ2-5, the V gene TRBV4-2; no clear D gene. This CDR3 is built from 14 residues. The ends were cut back, 1 base at V and 2 bases at J, with 8 bases in the middle. Germline V gene sequence: CDR1 LGHNA, CDR2 YNFKEQ. The CDR3 is CASSQAIFQETQYF. The CDR3 nucleotides read TGTGCCAGCAGCCAAGCGATCTTTCAAGAGACCCAGTACTTC.

Worth noting for this clonotype: A much more abundant neighbour one base away suggests this may be a read error. This chain connects TRBV5-5 to TRBJ2-7; TRBD1 matches at 9 bases. This CDR3 spans 14 amino acids. Per the germline V gene, CDR1 is SGHKS and CDR2 is YYEKEE (reference sequence). V shed 5 bases, J shed 12 bases, and the junction held 15 bases outside the gene matches. This CDR3 is CASSTGQGGETRYF. In DNA, the CDR3 is TGTGCCAGCAGTACGGGACAGGGTGGGGAGACCCGGTACTTC.

This chain joins TRBV6-5 and TRBJ2-7; TRBD2 matches at 7 bases. The ends lost 0 bases at V and 3 bases at J; junction bases unmatched: 5. CDR3 length equals 15 residues. Germline V gives CDR1 MNHEY, CDR2 SVGAGI. The CDR3 DNA follows: TGTGCCAGCAGTTACTCGTGGAGCGGGAACTACGAGCAGTACTTC. Translation gives CASSYSWSGNYEQYF.

The chain combines TRBV6-5 with TRBJ2-7; no reliable D call. Trimming removed 4 bases at V and 5 bases at J, with 12 bases between. The CDR3 totals 13 residues. Germline lookup yields CDR1 MNHEY and CDR2 SVGAGI. The CDR3: CASSSVLNDEQYF. CDR3 nucleotides: TGTGCCAGCAGTTCCGTACTGAACGACGAGCAGTACTTC.

The V gene is TRBV6-5, the J gene TRBJ1-2; 7 bases align to TRBD1. CDR1 is MNHEY and CDR2 is SVGAGI in the germline V gene. The trim removed 4 bases at V and 4 bases at J, leaving 9 bases unmatched. This CDR3 spans 15 amino acids. The CDR3 DNA follows: TGTGCCAGCAGTTTTCAGGGGGGGGGTGGCTATGGCTACACCTTC. This encodes CASSFQGGGGYGYTF.

This sequence joins TRBV7-3 and TRBJ1-1; D is possibly TRBD1 (6 bases). This CDR3 contains 16 residues. The V gene lost 4 bases and the J gene lost 1 base, with 16 bases spanning the gap. From germline, CDR1 is SGHTA and CDR2 FQGTGA. The CDR3 DNA reads TGTGCCAGCAGCTCTACCCGGGACACGACGAACACTGAAGCTTTCTTT. Translated: CASSSTRDTTNTEAFF. The full variable domain, in which reference TRBV7-3 and TRBJ1-1 provide the parts outside the CDR3, is GAGVSQTPSNKVTEKGKYVELRCDPISGHTALYWYRQSLGQGPEFLIYFQGTGAADDSGLPNDRFFAVRPEGSVSTLKIQRTERGDSAVYLCASSSTRDTTNTEAFFGQGTRLTVV.

This rearrangement joins TRBV5-1 to TRBJ2-3; the D gene could be TRBD1 or TRBD2 (5 bases each). The CDR3 runs to 15 residues. Trimming removed 0 bases at V and 2 bases at J, with 10 bases between. The germline CDR1 and CDR2 sequences are SGHRS and YFSETQ. This CDR3 is CASSLAPGLTDTQYF. The CDR3 DNA reads TGCGCCAGCAGCTTGGCTCCGGGGCTCACAGATACGCAGTATTTT.

The chain links TRBV7-3 to TRBJ1-1; a weak D match, TRBD1 (6 bases). This CDR3 contains 14 residues. V lost 5 bases to trimming and J lost 0 bases, with 10 bases between them. The germline V gene has CDR1 SGHTA and CDR2 FQGTGA. In nucleotides, the CDR3 is TGTGCCAGCAGCGAACAGGGATTGAACACTGAAGCTTTCTTT. This sequence encodes CASSEQGLNTEAFF.

This clonotype has a handful of counts. The V gene is TRBV5-1, the J gene TRBJ2-1; D might be TRBD1 (6 bases). Germline CDR1 reads SGHRS; CDR2 reads YFSETQ. The CDR3 is made up of 12 amino acids. V dropped 1 base and J dropped 8 bases, with 7 bases sitting between them. The CDR3: CASSLTGHEQFF. The CDR3 DNA reads TGCGCCAGCAGCTTGACAGGGCATGAGCAGTTCTTC. The whole variable domain, filled in from reference TRBV5-1 and TRBJ2-1, reads KAGVTQTPRYLIKTRGQQVTLSCSPISGHRSVSWYQQTPGQGLQFLFEYFSETQRNKGNFPGRFSGRQFSNSRSEMNVSTLELGDSALYLCASSLTGHEQFFGPGTRLTVL.

This chain uses TRBV30 with TRBJ2-5, with TRBD2 identical over 8 bases. CDR3 size: 16 residues. The germline CDR1 and CDR2 sequences are GTSNPN and SVGIG (reference sequence). V gave up 0 bases and J gave up 5 bases; unmatched junction bases: 11. CDR3 in DNA: TGTGCCTGGAGTGTTCCTCGGGGGGGGATCTTGGAGACCCAGTACTTC. This translates into CAWSVPRGGILETQYF.

This clonotype was counted at least ten times. The chain carries TRBV12-5 and TRBJ2-7; 8 bases align to TRBD1. CDR3 length equals 16 residues. V lost 2 bases to trimming and J lost 5 bases; unmatched junction nucleotides: 11. Germline CDR1 is LGHNT and CDR2 is FRNRAP. The CDR3 nucleotides are TGTGCTAGTGGTTTGTCAACAGGGGGTAACAGGGACGAGCAGTACTTC. Amino acids: CASGLSTGGNRDEQYF.

The sample holds a few counts of this clonotype. The chain is built from TRBV10-3 and TRBJ1-1, with D perhaps matching TRBD1 (5 bases). Trimming took 3 bases from V and 4 from J, leaving 12 bases between them. In germline, CDR1 is ENHRY, CDR2 SYGVKD. CDR3 length: 14 residues. The CDR3 sequence is CAISDISGFTEAFF. The CDR3 coding sequence is TGTGCCATCAGTGACATTTCAGGGTTCACTGAAGCTTTCTTT.

This clonotype was recorded a few times. The chain recombines TRBV20-1 with TRBJ2-7, with D unclear. The CDR3 spans 13 residues. Germline V gene data show CDR1 as DFQATT and CDR2 as SNEGSKA (reference sequence). V shed 0 bases and J shed 5 bases, with 11 bases lying between them. CDR3 sequence: CSARDLGNNEQYF. The CDR3 DNA is TGCAGTGCTAGAGATTTGGGCAATAACGAGCAGTACTTC.

The genes are TRBV9 and TRBJ1-4; possibly TRBD1 for D (5 bases). This CDR3 comprises 15 residues. From germline, CDR1 is SGDLS and CDR2 YYNGEE. V dropped 3 bases and J dropped 6 bases, with 15 bases sitting between them. CDR3 in amino acids: CASSAGRGRDEKLFF. Written as DNA, the CDR3 is TGTGCCAGCAGCGCGGGTAGGGGACGGGATGAAAAACTGTTTTTT.